The 24 T cell receptor beta chains below all came from one sample that was sequenced in a study of T-cell reconstitution after alpha-beta-depleted transplantation in children. Unique molecular identifiers were built into the TCRbeta library. MiXCR was run by TCRdb on the PCR reads, yielding one entry per CDR3 protein. The sample lists 700,000 to 950,000 distinct CDR3 sequences; 15% to 20% were seen once. Sequences were derived from PBMCs, mostly from graft donor cells, sampled 360 days after TCRalphabeta/CD19-depleted stem cell transplant. The receptor set was obtained from a male patient aged 10-17 years who had a stem cell transplant for acute lymphoblastic leukemia, so the T cells may come from the graft donor.

The V gene is TRBV29-1, the J gene TRBJ2-5, with a tentative D call TRBD2 (6 bases). The V gene's germline CDR1 is SQVTM and CDR2 ANQGSEA. CDR3 length: 16 residues. V gave up 4 bases and J gave up 5 bases, with 23 bases separating them. The CDR3 is CSVAPREQKGFETQYF. CDR3 bases: TGCAGCGTTGCCCCACGGGAGCAGAAGGGGTTTGAGACCCAGTACTTC.

The V gene is TRBV20-1, the J gene TRBJ2-1; 7 positions agree with TRBD2. Germline CDR1 is DFQATT and CDR2 is SNEGSKA (reference sequence). The CDR3 length is 13 residues. The CDR3 region is CSPEMSGTDEQFF. The CDR3 DNA follows: TGCAGCCCGGAAATGAGCGGGACGGATGAGCAGTTCTTC.

The chain has TRBV9 and TRBJ2-4; D is undetermined. This CDR3 region has 13 residues. CDR1 is SGDLS and CDR2 is YYNGEE in the germline V gene. Trimming took off 5 bases at V and 4 bases at J, with 10 bases between the two ends. Here the CDR3 DNA reads TGTGCCAGCAGTAAGGGTTTAAAAAACATTCAGTACTTC. Protein: CASSKGLKNIQYF.

The V and J genes are TRBV3-1 and TRBJ2-1; 8 positions match TRBD2. Per germline, CDR1 LGHDT and CDR2 YNNKEL (reference sequence). The CDR3 is 15 residues long. V shed 1 base and J 8 bases; nucleotides not matched to a gene: 7. The CDR3 nucleotides read TGTGCCAGCAGCCAAGGCGTAGCGGGAAGGGATGAGCAGTTCTTC. As protein: CASSQGVAGRDEQFF.

The chain uses TRBV5-5 and TRBJ1-2, with unresolved D. Germline V gives CDR1 SGHKS, CDR2 YYEKEE (reference sequence). The CDR3 extends over 16 amino acids. Between the trimmed V and J ends, which lost 7 bases and 9 bases, there was a span of 28 bases. The CDR3 DNA reads TGTGCCAGCCGGAACCCGTGGCCTGACCCTCTGATTAGCTACACCTTC. Translation: CASRNPWPDPLISYTF.

The genes are TRBV10-3 and TRBJ2-1; 13 bases align to TRBD2. J gave up 0 bases and V 4 bases, and 9 bases lay outside the gene matches. The CDR3 extends over 19 amino acids. CDR1 and CDR2 (germline): ENHRY, SYGVKD. The CDR3 nucleotides are TGTGCCATCAGTGGAACTAGCGGGGGGGAATCTAGCTCCTACAATGAGCAGTTCTTC. Translation: CAISGTSGGESSSYNEQFF.

This clonotype was counted only a few times. The chain carries TRBV20-1 and TRBJ2-3; a possible D gene is TRBD2 (5 bases). This CDR3 region has 12 residues. V gave up 6 bases and J gave up 5 bases, with 12 bases separating them. Germline loops: CDR1 DFQATT, CDR2 SNEGSKA (reference sequence). The CDR3 nucleotides read TGCAGTGCCCGTACCGGGATAGATACGCAGTATTTT. As protein: CSARTGIDTQYF.

The rearrangement uses TRBV4-1 and TRBJ2-1; 9 nucleotides line up with TRBD1. V dropped 2 bases and J dropped 7; count of bases not matched to a gene: 9. CDR1 MGHRA and CDR2 YSYEKL come from the germline V gene. The CDR3 spans 16 residues. CDR3 region: CASSQPQQGAGNEQFF. The CDR3 DNA reads as TGCGCCAGCAGCCAACCCCAACAGGGGGCAGGGAATGAGCAGTTCTTC.

This clonotype was observed at least ten times. The V and J genes are TRBV10-3 and TRBJ2-7; possible D gene TRBD1, 6 bases. CDR3 length: 15 amino acids. The germline gives CDR1 ENHRY, CDR2 SYGVKD. Trimming cost V 4 bases and J 1 base, with 14 bases left between them. The CDR3 sequence is CAISVREDRSYEQYF. The CDR3, as DNA: TGTGCCATCAGTGTCCGAGAGGACAGATCCTACGAGCAGTACTTC.

This clonotype showed up just once. CDR3 loop: CASSVLAGRMDTQYF. CDR3 DNA sequence: TGTGCCAGCAGTGTACTAGCGGGGAGAATGGATACGCAGTATTTT. The chain joins TRBV12-3 or TRBV12-4 to TRBJ2-3; TRBD2 agrees at 10 bases. The CDR3 length is 15 residues. The V and J ends lost 5 bases and 6 bases, in that order; junction bases with no gene match: 8.

The chain recombines TRBV11-2 with TRBJ2-3; 9 bases line up with TRBD1. V was pared by 0 bases and J by 3 bases, with 7 bases of the junction left unmatched. The V gene's germline CDR1 is SGHAT and CDR2 FQNNGV. CDR3 size: 17 residues. CDR3 sequence: CASSLDLVTGGTDTQYF. In DNA form, the CDR3 reads TGTGCCAGCAGCTTAGATCTAGTGACAGGGGGGACAGATACGCAGTATTTT.

This sequence joins TRBV5-1 and TRBJ2-7; D might be TRBD2 (6 bases). CDR1 SGHRS and CDR2 YFSETQ come from the germline V gene. Trimming pared 7 bases from V and 0 bases from J, leaving 14 bases between. The CDR3 has 14 residues. CDR3: CASAWGEYSYEQYF. The CDR3 DNA is TGCGCCAGCGCCTGGGGGGAGTACTCCTACGAGCAGTACTTC.

V is TRBV6-2 or TRBV6-3 and J is TRBJ1-5; D gene uncertain. CDR1 is MNHEY, CDR2 SVGEGT, per germline. This CDR3 contains 15 residues. V lost 2 bases and J 2 bases, leaving 10 bases between the germline ends. In DNA form, the CDR3 reads TGTGCCAGCAGTTACGGGGAGCTGGGCAATCAGCCCCAGCATTTT. It encodes CASSYGELGNQPQHF.

The chain recombines TRBV20-1 with TRBJ1-2; weak D call: TRBD1 (5 bases). Germline CDR1 reads DFQATT; CDR2 reads SNEGSKA (reference sequence). This CDR3 comprises 11 residues. Here the CDR3 reads CSGGEGYGYTF. CDR3 DNA sequence: TGCAGCGGGGGGGAGGGTTATGGCTACACCTTC.

The chain recombines TRBV5-6 with TRBJ1-2; a weak D match, TRBD1 (5 bases). The CDR3 contains 17 residues. In germline, CDR1 is SGHDT, CDR2 YYEEEE. Trimming took off 4 bases at V and 4 bases at J, with 23 bases between the two ends. The CDR3 region is CASSPRAQAPWGYGYTF. The CDR3 nucleotides read TGTGCCAGCAGCCCGAGGGCACAGGCCCCCTGGGGCTATGGCTACACCTTC.

This clonotype has just a few counts. J is TRBJ2-7 and V is TRBV15; 8 bases agree with TRBD1. The CDR3 has 15 residues. Looked up from germline, CDR1 is LNHNV and CDR2 is YYDKDF (reference sequence). V was pared by 5 bases and J by 0 bases, with 6 bases of the junction left unmatched. The CDR3 bases are TGTGCCACCAGCGGTTGGACAGGGCACTCCTACGAGCAGTACTTC. It yields the protein CATSGWTGHSYEQYF.

The chain is built from TRBV12-3 or TRBV12-4 and TRBJ1-2; the match to TRBD1 covers 7 bases. V lost 6 bases to trimming and J lost 6 bases; unmatched junction nucleotides: 7. The CDR3 has 13 residues. The CDR3 sequence: CASRSRDSDGYTF. CDR3 bases: TGTGCCAGCAGGAGCCGGGACAGCGATGGCTACACCTTC.

The chain couples TRBV7-9 to TRBJ2-5, with no clear D. The CDR3 runs 14 residues. Germline assignment: CDR1 SEHNR and CDR2 FQNEAQ (reference sequence). The V end lost 5 bases, the J end lost 7 bases, and 17 bases lay between the germline ends. As DNA, the CDR3 is TGTGCCAGCAGCCCTAAGGGTAGTTCTTGGACCCAGTACTTC. Amino acid sequence: CASSPKGSSWTQYF.

This clonotype has more than one count but fewer than ten. The chain has TRBV3-1 and TRBJ2-5, with 7 bases aligning to TRBD1. J lost 2 bases, V lost 5 bases, and 5 bases had no gene match. Germline assignment: CDR1 LGHDT and CDR2 YNNKEL (reference sequence). The CDR3 totals 14 residues. CDR3 nucleotides: TGTGCCAGCAGCTGGGACAGATGGCAAGAGACCCAGTACTTC. This translates into CASSWDRWQETQYF.

The chain uses TRBV5-6 and TRBJ2-2; D is unclear. The CDR3 totals 15 residues. V lost 5 bases and J lost 1, with 12 bases in between. The germline V gene encodes CDR1 SGHDT and CDR2 YYEEEE. CDR3 nucleotide sequence: TGTGCCAGCAGACCCAGGACGGAGAACACCGGGGAGCTGTTTTTT. As protein: CASRPRTENTGELFF.

In its sample, this clonotype was seen a few times. V usage is TRBV10-3 and J usage is TRBJ2-5, with TRBD1 matching 8 bases. Germline lookup yields CDR1 ENHRY and CDR2 SYGVKD. The J segment lost 4 bases and the V segment lost 7 bases, leaving 5 bases of the junction unmatched. This CDR3 spans 13 amino acids. CDR3 sequence: CAIKQGAGETQYF. CDR3 in DNA: TGTGCCATCAAGCAGGGGGCAGGAGAGACCCAGTACTTC.

There are many counts of this clonotype. The V gene is TRBV5-1, the J gene TRBJ2-7; D ambiguous. The CDR3 covers 13 residues. V lost 0 bases to trimming and J lost 6 bases, with 10 bases between them. Germline CDR1 is SGHRS and CDR2 is YFSETQ. As DNA, the CDR3 is TGCGCCAGCAGCTTGGGGGCCGTTGGCGAGCAGTACTTC. Protein: CASSLGAVGEQYF.

This clonotype has a handful of counts. This chain joins TRBV9 and TRBJ2-1; D unresolved. The V end lost 0 bases, the J end lost 3 bases, and 7 bases lay between the germline ends. From germline, CDR1 is SGDLS and CDR2 YYNGEE. The CDR3 has 14 amino acids. CDR3 residues: CASSVAVGYNEQFF. CDR3 DNA sequence: TGTGCCAGCAGCGTAGCTGTTGGCTACAATGAGCAGTTCTTC.

This clonotype turned up a few times. The chain couples TRBV5-1 to TRBJ2-3, with a weak D call TRBD2 (5 bases). Germline V gene sequence: CDR1 SGHRS, CDR2 YFSETQ. Trimming removed 6 bases at V and 5 bases at J, with 13 bases between. CDR3 size: 13 residues. CDR3 protein: CASILGGGDTQYF. In DNA, the CDR3 is TGCGCCAGCATCCTTGGAGGTGGAGATACGCAGTATTTT.